This T cell receptor beta chain was found in a study of T cell repertoires in cytomegalovirus infection (dated by TCRdb to about 2019). Regarding the complete study: Donor HLA type was relevant to the analysis, because carriage of CMV infection together with the matching HLA type was indicated by public TCR beta signatures. Findings and caveats that apply to the study as a whole: The ex vivo response was dominated by HLA-C-restricted CMV-specific TCR beta clonotypes, which also provided the single most frequent clonotype in two of eight donors. In both this cohort and an independent cohort of more than 350 donors, the cumulative frequency of public TCR beta family members distinguished carriers of CMV infection plus the relevant HLA type.

Sequences SQVTM (CDR1) and ANQGSEA (CDR2) are obtained from the germline V gene. From its cysteine to its phenylalanine, the CDR3 spans 13 amino acids. Only the CDR3 region is kept as DNA, spanning 39 bases read in frame from base 1. Regarding this clonotype: Its specific antigen is unknown. The junction departs from germline at one end; a sequencing error may be responsible.

Instrument on record: Illumina HiSeq 1500. The public reads were reanalyzed by TCRdb: fastp trimming at Q25, MiXCR alignment, in-frame beta chains only. Entries are consolidated by CDR3 protein sequence, retaining the most common genes and DNA. For this sample there are about 740,000 distinct CDR3 sequences; roughly 36% appear just once. The ten most abundant clones make up more than 2.5% of the sample. The chain is encoded by TRBV29-1 joined to TRBJ2-7; TRBD1 could be the D gene, as 6 bases match. The source material was PBMCs. The source is a human donor in good health (CMV status not recorded). Some clones in this sample may be carry-over from other donors' samples. The nucleotide sequence reads TGCAGCGTTGAACCCTCAGGGGACCAGGAGCAGTCCTTC. This translates into CSVEPSGDQEQSF.